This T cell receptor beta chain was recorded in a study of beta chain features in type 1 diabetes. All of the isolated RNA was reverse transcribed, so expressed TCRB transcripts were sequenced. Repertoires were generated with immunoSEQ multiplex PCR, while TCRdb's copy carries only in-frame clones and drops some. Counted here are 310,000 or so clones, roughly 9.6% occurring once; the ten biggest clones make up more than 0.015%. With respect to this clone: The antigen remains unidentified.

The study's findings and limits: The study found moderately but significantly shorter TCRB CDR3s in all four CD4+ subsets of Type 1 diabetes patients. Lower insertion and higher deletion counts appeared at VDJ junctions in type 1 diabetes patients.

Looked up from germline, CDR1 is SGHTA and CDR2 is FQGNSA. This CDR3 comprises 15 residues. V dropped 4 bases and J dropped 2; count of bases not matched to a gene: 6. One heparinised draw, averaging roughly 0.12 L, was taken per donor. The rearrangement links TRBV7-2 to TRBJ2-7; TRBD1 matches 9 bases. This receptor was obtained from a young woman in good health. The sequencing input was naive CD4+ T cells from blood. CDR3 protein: CASSSQGQGPYEQYF. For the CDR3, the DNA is TGTGCCAGCAGCTCACAGGGACAGGGCCCCTACGAGCAGTACTTC.